Here is one TCR beta chain with its context. The data were obtained in a study of cytomegalovirus exposure and HLA in healthy donors. The ends lost 5 bases at V and 10 bases at J; junction bases unmatched: 6. The V gene's germline CDR1 is MNHEY and CDR2 SMNVEV (reference sequence). There are 15 residues in the CDR3. With 60 Vbeta and 13 Jbeta primers, the PCR was carried out. The protocol was immunoSEQ multiplex PCR, while the TCRdb copy is restricted to in-frame clones and leaves out a portion. Of roughly 98,000 clones detected, 60% to 75% appear once; the ten largest clones hold 13% to 15%. This chain links TRBV27 with TRBJ2-1, with 15 bases lining up with TRBD2. Sequenced input: PBMCs. The receptor's source is a woman in her sixties or seventies in good health and CMV-seropositive. The CDR3 bases are TGTGCCAGCAGTACGCGGACTAGCGGGAGGGGAGAGCAGTTCTTC. It yields the protein CASSTRTSGRGEQFF.